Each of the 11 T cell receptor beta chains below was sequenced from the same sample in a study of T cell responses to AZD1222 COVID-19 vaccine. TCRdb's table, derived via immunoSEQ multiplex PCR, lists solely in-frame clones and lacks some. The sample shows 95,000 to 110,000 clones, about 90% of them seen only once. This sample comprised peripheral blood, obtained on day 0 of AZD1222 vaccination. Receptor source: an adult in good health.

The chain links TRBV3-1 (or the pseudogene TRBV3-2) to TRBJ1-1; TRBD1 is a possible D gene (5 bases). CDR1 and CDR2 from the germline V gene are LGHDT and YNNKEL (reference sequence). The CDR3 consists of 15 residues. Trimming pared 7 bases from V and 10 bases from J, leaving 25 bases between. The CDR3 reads CASIHRLGTLAVAFF. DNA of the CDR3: TGTGCCAGCATCCACCGCCTAGGGACTCTCGCCGTAGCTTTCTTT.

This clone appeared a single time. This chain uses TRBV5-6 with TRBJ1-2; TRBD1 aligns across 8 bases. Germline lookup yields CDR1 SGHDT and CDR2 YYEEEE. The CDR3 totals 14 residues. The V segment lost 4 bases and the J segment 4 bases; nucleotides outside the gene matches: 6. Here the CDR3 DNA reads TGTGCCAGCAGCAACGGACAGGGTAGCTATGGCTACACCTTC. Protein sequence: CASSNGQGSYGYTF.

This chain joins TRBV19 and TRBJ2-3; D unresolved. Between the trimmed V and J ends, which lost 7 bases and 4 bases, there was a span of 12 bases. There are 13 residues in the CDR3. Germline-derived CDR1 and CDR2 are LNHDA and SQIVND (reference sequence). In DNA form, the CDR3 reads TGTGCCAGTATGGAGTTAGGCGCAGATACGCAGTATTTT. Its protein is CASMELGADTQYF. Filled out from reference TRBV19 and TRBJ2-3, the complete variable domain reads DGGITQSPKYLFRKEGQNVTLSCEQNLNHDAMYWYRQDPGQGLRLIYYSQIVNDFQKGDIAEGYSVSREKKESFPLTVTSAQKNPTAFYLCASMELGADTQYFGPGTRLTVL.

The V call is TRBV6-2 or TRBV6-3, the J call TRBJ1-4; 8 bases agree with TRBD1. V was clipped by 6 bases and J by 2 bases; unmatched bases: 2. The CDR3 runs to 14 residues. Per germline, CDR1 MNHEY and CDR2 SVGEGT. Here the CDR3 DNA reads TGTGCCAGCAGCCACAGGGGGACTAATGAAAAACTGTTTTTT. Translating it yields CASSHRGTNEKLFF.

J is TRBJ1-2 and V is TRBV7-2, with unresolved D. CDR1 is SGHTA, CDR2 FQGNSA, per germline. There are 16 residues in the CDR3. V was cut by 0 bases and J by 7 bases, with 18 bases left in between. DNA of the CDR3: TGTGCCAGCAGCTTAGCGTCTAGGGCAGCCTCTGGTGGCTACACCTTC. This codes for CASSLASRAASGGYTF.

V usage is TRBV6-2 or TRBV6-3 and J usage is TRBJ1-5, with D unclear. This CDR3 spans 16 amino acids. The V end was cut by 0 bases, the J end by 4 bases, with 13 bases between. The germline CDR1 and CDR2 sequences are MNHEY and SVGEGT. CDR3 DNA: TGTGCCAGCAGTTACTCGAGCAGGAACAGAAATCAGCCCCAGCATTTT. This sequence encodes CASSYSSRNRNQPQHF.

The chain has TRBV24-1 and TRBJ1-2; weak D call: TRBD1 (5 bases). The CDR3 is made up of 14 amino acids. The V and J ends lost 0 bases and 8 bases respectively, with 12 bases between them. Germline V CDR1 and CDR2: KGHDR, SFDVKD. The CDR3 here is CATSDLDREGGYTF. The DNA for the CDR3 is TGTGCCACCAGTGATTTGGACAGAGAGGGAGGCTACACCTTC.

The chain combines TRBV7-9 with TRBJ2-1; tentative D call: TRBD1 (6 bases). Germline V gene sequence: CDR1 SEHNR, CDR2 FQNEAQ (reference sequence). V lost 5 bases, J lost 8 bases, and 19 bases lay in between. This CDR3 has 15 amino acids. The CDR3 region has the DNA TGTGCCAGCAGCCCATTAGGGGCGGACAGTGATGAGCAGTTCTTC. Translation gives CASSPLGADSDEQFF.

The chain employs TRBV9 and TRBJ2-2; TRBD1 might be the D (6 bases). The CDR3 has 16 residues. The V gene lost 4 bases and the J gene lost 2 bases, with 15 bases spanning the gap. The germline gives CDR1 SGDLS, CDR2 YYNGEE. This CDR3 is CASSPRQVLNTGELFF. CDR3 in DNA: TGTGCCAGCAGCCCTCGACAGGTACTAAACACCGGGGAGCTGTTTTTT. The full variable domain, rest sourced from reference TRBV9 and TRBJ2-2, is DSGVTQTPKHLITATGQRVTLRCSPRSGDLSVYWYQQSLDQGLQFLIQYYNGEERAKGNILERFSAQQFPDLHSELNLSSLELGDSALYFCASSPRQVLNTGELFFGEGSRLTVL.

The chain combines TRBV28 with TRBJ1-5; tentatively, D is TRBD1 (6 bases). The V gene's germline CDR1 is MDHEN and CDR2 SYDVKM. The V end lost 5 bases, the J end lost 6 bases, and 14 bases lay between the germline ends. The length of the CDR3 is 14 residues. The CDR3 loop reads CASSLRGWSQPQHF. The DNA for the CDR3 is TGTGCCAGCAGTCTAAGGGGGTGGAGTCAGCCCCAGCATTTT.

DNA for the CDR3: TGTGCCAGCAGTCAGGAGAGGGCGGATGGCTACACCTTC. Residues: CASSQERADGYTF. The chain combines TRBV2 with TRBJ1-2; no clear D. The germline V gene has CDR1 SNHLY and CDR2 FYNNEI. CDR3 length equals 13 residues. Trimming pared 5 bases from V and 6 bases from J, leaving 13 bases between.